Given below is one TCR beta chain in context. No antigen is known for it. The data belong to a study of beta chain features in type 1 diabetes. CDR1 and CDR2 from the germline V gene are SEHNR and FQNEAQ (reference sequence). The CDR3 sequence is 14 residues long. V shed 3 bases and J shed 4 bases, with 7 bases lying between them. Points from the study as a whole: The similarity of naive, central memory and Treg TCRB repertoires appeared greater among patients than among healthy donors. Over-representation of high TCR-expressing cells was a possible consequence of cDNA sequencing. Among all four CD4+ subsets, Type 1 diabetes patients had TCRB CDR3s that were moderately but significantly shorter.

The investigators reverse transcribed all of the isolated RNA, so they sequenced expressed TCRB transcripts. Naive, central memory and regulatory T cell samples averaged roughly 3.5 million immunoSEQ reads each. The assay was immunoSEQ multiplex PCR, and TCRdb's table has in-frame clones only and misses some. The sample carries a few hundred thousand clones, 13% recorded once. Sequencing input: naive CD4+ T cells from blood. The rearrangement links TRBV7-9 to TRBJ2-6; D call uncertain. This clonotype originated in a woman aged 18-29 years with type 1 diabetes. The CDR3 reads CASSFYSGANVLTF. The DNA of the CDR3 is TGTGCCAGCAGCTTTTATTCCGGGGCCAACGTCCTGACTTTC.